The 27 T cell receptor beta chains in this list originate from one sample, sequenced in a study of blood T cells in healthy people across ages. A sample-barcoded 5' primer and a J-beta primer mix were used in a second PCR of roughly 6 to 12 cycles. TCRdb reanalysed the 5' RACE reads using MiXCR and keeps one entry per CDR3 protein. The table shows 870,000 or so distinct CDR3 sequences, with about 30% occurring only once. Sequenced material: blood. The origin of the receptors is a woman older than 75 in good health.

This clonotype occurred many times. The chain employs TRBV6-2 or TRBV6-3 and TRBJ1-5; D gene uncertain. The CDR3 length is 17 residues. Germline CDR1 and CDR2: MNHEY and SVGEGT. V was clipped by 8 bases and J by 0 bases, with 20 bases between them. In DNA form, the CDR3 reads TGTGCCAGCGGCCGGCCGGGGAATATGGGTAGCAATCAGCCCCAGCATTTT. Its protein product is CASGRPGNMGSNQPQHF.

This clonotype was picked up a small number of times. The rearrangement uses TRBV6-6 and TRBJ1-2, with unresolved D. Trimming pared 0 bases from V and 0 bases from J, leaving 5 bases between. CDR3 length: 14 residues. The germline gives CDR1 MNHNY, CDR2 SVGAGI (reference sequence). The CDR3 loop reads CASSYSTTNYGYTF. The CDR3, as DNA: TGTGCCAGCAGTTACTCCACAACTAACTATGGCTACACCTTC.

This clonotype was seen a handful of times. The rearrangement joins TRBV5-1 to TRBJ2-5; TRBD2 is a possible D gene (6 bases). CDR1 is SGHRS and CDR2 is YFSETQ in the germline V gene. The CDR3 is made up of 15 amino acids. Trimming left V 0 bases short and J 3 bases short, with 12 bases between. CDR3 in amino acids: CASSLAGRGKETQYF. The CDR3 nucleotides read TGCGCCAGCAGCTTGGCCGGGCGGGGCAAAGAGACCCAGTACTTC.

Regarding this clonotype: This may come from a read error, since a much larger clone is one base off. This rearrangement joins TRBV6-2 or TRBV6-3 to TRBJ2-1; D unresolved. Germline V CDR1 and CDR2: MNHEY, SVGEGT. This CDR3 region has 14 residues. V lost 4 bases and J 2 bases, leaving 9 bases between the germline ends. The DNA for the CDR3 is TGTGCCAGCAGTTGCGCGATAACCTACAATGAGCAGTTCTTC. Translating gives CASSCAITYNEQFF.

The chain couples TRBV29-1 to TRBJ2-3, with a weak D call TRBD1 (6 bases). Germline V gene data show CDR1 as SQVTM and CDR2 as ANQGSEA. Deletions cut 0 bases from V and 0 bases from J, with 13 bases between. The CDR3 is made up of 16 amino acids. CDR3 bases: TGCAGCGTTGAAGAACCGAGGGGGAAAAGCACAGATACGCAGTATTTT. This codes for CSVEEPRGKSTDTQYF.

The rearrangement links TRBV6-2 or TRBV6-3 to TRBJ1-2, with 10 bases that match TRBD1. The CDR3 extends over 14 amino acids. Trimming took 0 bases from V and 10 from J; bases not matched to a gene: 5. From germline, CDR1 is MNHEY and CDR2 SVGEGT. The CDR3 loop reads CASSYSTGGRAYTF. CDR3 in DNA: TGTGCCAGCAGTTACTCGACAGGGGGCAGAGCCTACACCTTC.

With regard to this clonotype: This clone may be a read error of a much larger clone one base away. V and J are TRBV10-2 and TRBJ1-2, with 9 bases identical to TRBD1. This CDR3 is built from 14 residues. Germline-derived CDR1 and CDR2 are WSHSY and SAAADI. CDR3 protein: CASRELRQGVGYTF. CDR3 coding DNA: TGCGCCAGCAGGGAGTTACGACAGGGGGTAGGCTACACCTTC.

This clonotype was seen only a few times. The V gene is TRBV10-3, the J gene TRBJ2-7, with a possible D match to TRBD1 (5 bases). This CDR3 is built from 12 residues. The V end was cut by 6 bases, the J end by 6 bases, with 12 bases between. Looked up from germline, CDR1 is ENHRY and CDR2 is SYGVKD. The DNA for the CDR3 is TGTGCCATCAGCAACCCTAGGGGCGAGCAGTACTTC. Translation gives CAISNPRGEQYF.

About this clonotype: A read error is possible here, since a much larger clone lies one base away. V and J are TRBV7-2 and TRBJ2-1, with TRBD2 as a possible D gene (6 bases). The germline CDR1 and CDR2 sequences are SGHTA and FQGNSA. CDR3 length equals 14 residues. The CDR3 reads CVSSQRLGDNEQFF. The CDR3 coding sequence is TGTGTCAGCAGCCAACGACTAGGCGACAATGAGCAGTTCTTC.

This chain links TRBV21-1 with TRBJ2-5; the D segment call TRBD2 is taken from the table without a DNA check. TRBV21-1 is a listed pseudogene. This CDR3 contains 17 residues. The CDR3: CASSKVPSGGVPTEQYF. In DNA, the CDR3 is TGTGCCAGCAGCAAAGTGCCTAGCGGGGGGGTCCCGACGGAGCAGTACTTC.

This clonotype occurred many times. This sequence joins TRBV24-1 and TRBJ2-1; D possibly corresponds to TRBD1 (6 bases). The germline V gene encodes CDR1 KGHDR and CDR2 SFDVKD. Between the trimmed V and J ends, which lost 3 bases and 3 bases, there was a span of 14 bases. This CDR3 is built from 16 residues. DNA of the CDR3: TGTGCCACCAGTGATGGCGGACAGAGCTACTACAATGAGCAGTTCTTC. Protein sequence: CATSDGGQSYYNEQFF.

As DNA, the CDR3 is TGTGCCAGCGGTCCCGGGACATTCAATCAGCCCCAGCATTTT. This sequence encodes CASGPGTFNQPQHF. The genes are TRBV27 and TRBJ1-5, with TRBD1 as a possible D gene (6 bases). Trimming cost V 8 bases and J 3 bases, with 14 bases left between them. Germline assignment: CDR1 MNHEY and CDR2 SMNVEV (reference sequence). The CDR3 covers 14 residues.

This clonotype was counted many times. The chain combines TRBV3-1 with TRBJ2-3; D is undetermined. CDR3 size: 13 residues. Between the trimmed V and J ends, which lost 0 bases and 6 bases, there was a span of 7 bases. Germline CDR1 reads LGHDT; CDR2 reads YNNKEL (reference sequence). CDR3 amino acids: CASSQDWTDTQYF. CDR3 DNA: TGTGCCAGCAGCCAAGATTGGACGGATACGCAGTATTTT.

This sequence joins TRBV7-2 and TRBJ1-1; no clear D gene. This CDR3 contains 15 residues. The V gene's germline CDR1 is SGHTA and CDR2 FQGNSA. V lost 0 bases and J lost 5, with 13 bases in between. In nucleotides, the CDR3 is TGTGCCAGCAGCTTAGCTGGCTCGGCGAGTACTGAAGCTTTCTTT. This translates into CASSLAGSASTEAFF.

At least ten counts were recorded for this clonotype. This rearrangement joins TRBV7-9 to TRBJ2-6; no clear D. The CDR3 has 15 amino acids. CDR1 is SEHNR and CDR2 is FQNEAQ in the germline V gene (reference sequence). Trimming removed 2 bases from V and 1 base from J, with 6 bases in between. CDR3: CASSLRRSGANVLTF. CDR3 nucleotide sequence: TGTGCCAGCAGCTTAAGACGATCTGGGGCCAACGTCCTGACTTTC.

This clonotype has more than one count but fewer than ten. This chain joins TRBV18 and TRBJ2-5; D is unresolved. Germline V gene lookup returns CDR1 KGHSH and CDR2 LQKENI. CDR3 length equals 12 residues. Trimming removed 3 bases at V and 4 bases at J, with 6 bases between. The CDR3 nucleotides read TGTGCCAGCTCACCGGTGTTAGAGACCCAGTACTTC. Protein product: CASSPVLETQYF.

This clonotype was observed a handful of times. Since a much larger clone is just one base distant, this may be a read error. V is TRBV7-2 and J is TRBJ2-1, with D perhaps TRBD2 (6 bases). The J call may not be correct, given that the DNA end is closer to TRBJ2-7. This CDR3 has 15 residues. CDR1 and CDR2 from the germline V gene are SGHTA and FQGNSA. The CDR3 is CASSLGRGPYNEQYF. CDR3 nucleotide sequence: TGTGCCAGCAGCTTAGGGCGGGGCCCCTACAATGAGCAGTACTTC.

In this sample, this clonotype turned up a few times. A clone one base away is much larger, so this may be a read error. The rearrangement links TRBV4-3 to TRBJ2-4, with 7 bases that match TRBD1. This CDR3 contains 18 residues. Germline assignment: CDR1 LGHNA and CDR2 YSLEER. This chain's CDR3 is CASSQDGRGGKAKNIRYF. CDR3 in DNA: TGCGCCAGCAGCCAAGATGGAAGAGGGGGCAAGGCCAAAAACATTCGGTACTTC.

This clonotype was seen once. This may come from a read error, since a much larger clone is one base off. The conserved closing phenylalanine or tryptophan is absent in this CDR3, likely reflecting a read error. The chain carries TRBV6-6 and TRBJ1-1, with D possibly matching TRBD1 (5 bases). Germline V CDR1 and CDR2: MNHNY, SVGAGI (reference sequence). V dropped 7 bases and J dropped 1 base, with 10 bases sitting between them. This CDR3 comprises 13 residues. The CDR3 DNA reads as TGTGCCAGCAAAATGACAGCGAACACTGAAGCTTTCTGT. Translating it yields CASKMTANTEAFC.

This clonotype appeared a few times. A junction boundary mismatches the germline segment, possibly from a read error. The chain has TRBV5-6 and TRBJ1-1, with D perhaps matching TRBD1 (6 bases). The CDR3 has 16 amino acids. Germline V gene data show CDR1 as SGHDT and CDR2 as YYEEEE. CDR3 sequence: CACSLNRAYSGTEAFF. Written as DNA, the CDR3 is TGTGCCTGCAGCTTAAACAGGGCCTACAGCGGGACTGAAGCTTTCTTT.

As regards this clonotype: At one boundary the junction diverges from the germline segment, which might be a read error. The rearrangement joins TRBV11-2 to TRBJ1-1; TRBD1 might be the D (5 bases). The CDR3 sequence is 13 residues long. CDR1 SGHAT and CDR2 FQNNGV come from the germline V gene. CDR3 in DNA: TGTGTCAGCAGCTTAGCTCGGGGGACTGAAGCTTTCTTT. Translating gives CVSSLARGTEAFF.

This clonotype was recorded many times. The rearrangement uses TRBV5-1 and TRBJ2-1; D might be TRBD2 (7 bases). The germline V and J ends were trimmed by 0 bases and 4 bases, with 14 bases remaining between them. CDR1 is SGHRS, CDR2 YFSETQ, per germline. The CDR3 spans 16 residues. CDR3 sequence reads: CASSLGGGPRYNEQFF. CDR3 in DNA: TGCGCCAGCAGCTTGGGGGGGGGGCCGAGATACAATGAGCAGTTCTTC.

In this sample, this clonotype turned up a few times. The chain uses TRBV12-3 or TRBV12-4 and TRBJ2-2; possibly TRBD2 for D (5 bases). The ends were cut back, 5 bases at V and 6 bases at J, with 13 bases in the middle. The CDR3 runs to 14 residues. The CDR3 DNA reads TGTGCCAGCAGTCGTGAGAAGGGAGCCGGGGAGCTGTTTTTT. Translating it yields CASSREKGAGELFF.

This clonotype was found a few times. This chain joins TRBV11-2 and TRBJ2-5, with D unclear. CDR3 length: 14 residues. Germline V gives CDR1 SGHAT, CDR2 FQNNGV. Trimming pared 0 bases from V and 11 bases from J, leaving 16 bases between. CDR3: CASSLDLVGLEQYF. CDR3 DNA sequence: TGTGCCAGCAGCTTAGATCTGGTAGGGTTGGAGCAGTACTTC.

This clonotype came up many times. The genes are TRBV9 and TRBJ2-1, with 8 bases aligning to TRBD1. The length of the CDR3 is 15 residues. Per the germline V gene, CDR1 is SGDLS and CDR2 is YYNGEE. The V segment lost 4 bases and the J segment 5 bases; nucleotides outside the gene matches: 8. The CDR3 here is CASSPQDRAHNEQFF. In DNA, the CDR3 is TGTGCCAGCAGCCCACAGGACAGGGCCCACAATGAGCAGTTCTTC.

Turning to this clonotype: With a much larger clone just one base away, this may be a read error. The rearrangement links TRBV5-5 to TRBJ1-2; no definite D call. The CDR3 covers 15 residues. V shed 0 bases and J shed 6 bases, with 15 bases lying between them. Germline loops: CDR1 SGHKS, CDR2 YYEKEE (reference sequence). CDR3 loop: CASSLGGSDPNGYTF. DNA of the CDR3: TGTGCCAGCAGCTTGGGGGGAAGTGATCCCAATGGCTACACCTTC.

The V call is TRBV7-2, the J call TRBJ1-4, with D possibly matching TRBD1 (5 bases). Trimming took 5 bases from V and 2 from J, leaving 12 bases between them. Germline CDR1 SGHTA, CDR2 FQGNSA. The CDR3 loop spans 15 amino acids. The CDR3 sequence is CASSQRGRTNEKLFF. The CDR3 DNA is TGTGCCAGCAGCCAGCGGGGGAGGACTAATGAAAAACTGTTTTTT.